A single sample is the source of the 9 T cell receptor beta chains below, sequenced in a study of multiple sclerosis patients with progressive multifocal leukoencephalopathy. Indicated time point: time of PML onset. TCRdb's copy holds only in-frame clones and misses some; the assay was immunoSEQ multiplex PCR. This table holds tens of thousands of clones, around 85% found once. The sample here was PBMCs, taken from a patient treated with natalizumab. These receptors were obtained from a woman aged 30 to 39 with progressive multifocal leukoencephalopathy.

The J gene is TRBJ2-5, the V gene TRBV30, with 10 positions matching TRBD1. The V gene end was trimmed by 0 bases and the J gene end by 4 bases; junction bases not matched to a gene: 2. Germline V gives CDR1 GTSNPN, CDR2 SVGIG (reference sequence). This CDR3 spans 14 amino acids. The CDR3, as DNA: TGTGCCTGGAGTGTATGGACAGGGGGAGAGACCCAGTACTTC. This translates into CAWSVWTGGETQYF.

The V call is TRBV7-9, the J call TRBJ2-7; no firm D call. The V gene lost 1 base and the J gene lost 0 bases, with 10 bases spanning the gap. Germline lookup yields CDR1 SEHNR and CDR2 FQNEAQ (reference sequence). The CDR3 length is 15 residues. CDR3 residues: CASSLEGWGSYEQYF. CDR3 bases: TGTGCCAGCAGCTTAGAGGGTTGGGGCTCCTACGAGCAGTACTTC.

The chain combines TRBV28 with TRBJ2-7, with D possibly being TRBD2 (6 bases). Germline V gene sequence: CDR1 MDHEN, CDR2 SYDVKM. V lost 8 bases, J lost 3 bases, and 8 bases lay in between. CDR3 length: 11 residues. CDR3 nucleotide sequence: TGTGCCAGCCGGCGGGGCTACGAGCAGTACTTC. Translating it yields CASRRGYEQYF.

The gene calls are TRBV29-1 and TRBJ2-7; D is tentatively TRBD1 or TRBD2 (5 bases each). Trimming took off 7 bases at V and 3 bases at J, with 13 bases between the two ends. The CDR3 totals 12 residues. Germline CDR1 is SQVTM and CDR2 is ANQGSEA. The CDR3 loop is CSAGTDLYEQYF. For the CDR3, the DNA is TGCAGCGCTGGGACCGATCTCTACGAGCAGTACTTC.

The gene calls are TRBV27 and TRBJ2-5, with 11 bases fitting TRBD2. This CDR3 contains 15 residues. Per the germline V gene, CDR1 is MNHEY and CDR2 is SMNVEV (reference sequence). V gave up 5 bases and J gave up 3 bases; unmatched junction bases: 5. The CDR3 spells CASSPLAGGKETQYF. CDR3 nucleotides: TGTGCCAGCAGTCCTCTAGCGGGAGGTAAAGAGACCCAGTACTTC.

This clone was recorded only once. This sequence joins TRBV4-3 and TRBJ1-3, with D perhaps matching TRBD1 (5 bases). The length of the CDR3 is 17 residues. Germline V gives CDR1 LGHNA, CDR2 YSLEER. V lost 0 bases, J lost 0 bases, and 12 bases lay in between. The CDR3: CASSQDGADSSGNTIYF. The CDR3 coding sequence is TGCGCCAGCAGCCAAGATGGGGCTGATAGCTCTGGAAACACCATATATTTT.

The rearrangement joins TRBV7-8 to TRBJ1-5, with TRBD1 as a possible D gene (6 bases). V was pared by 1 base and J by 3 bases, with 22 bases between. Germline CDR1 SGHVS, CDR2 FQNEAQ. The CDR3 has 19 amino acids. CDR3 sequence (DNA): TGTGCCAGCAGCTTAGTTAAGGCAGGGGTCCCTAAATCCAATCAGCCCCAGCATTTT. Protein product: CASSLVKAGVPKSNQPQHF.

The CDR3 DNA reads as TGTGCCTGGAGTGTACTAGGGGAAATCGGCTACACCTTC. This gives the protein CAWSVLGEIGYTF. The chain has TRBV30 and TRBJ1-2; possibly TRBD1 for D (5 bases). Germline-derived CDR1 and CDR2 are GTSNPN and SVGIG (reference sequence). This CDR3 has 13 amino acids. Trimming pared 0 bases from V and 8 bases from J, leaving 13 bases between.

This chain joins TRBV10-2 and TRBJ2-3; D remains ambiguous. Germline V gives CDR1 WSHSY, CDR2 SAAADI. The V and J ends lost 4 bases and 6 bases respectively, with 14 bases between them. The CDR3 contains 14 residues. The chain's CDR3 is CASSAPNSWDTQYF. The DNA of the CDR3 is TGCGCCAGCAGTGCCCCTAACTCATGGGATACGCAGTATTTT.